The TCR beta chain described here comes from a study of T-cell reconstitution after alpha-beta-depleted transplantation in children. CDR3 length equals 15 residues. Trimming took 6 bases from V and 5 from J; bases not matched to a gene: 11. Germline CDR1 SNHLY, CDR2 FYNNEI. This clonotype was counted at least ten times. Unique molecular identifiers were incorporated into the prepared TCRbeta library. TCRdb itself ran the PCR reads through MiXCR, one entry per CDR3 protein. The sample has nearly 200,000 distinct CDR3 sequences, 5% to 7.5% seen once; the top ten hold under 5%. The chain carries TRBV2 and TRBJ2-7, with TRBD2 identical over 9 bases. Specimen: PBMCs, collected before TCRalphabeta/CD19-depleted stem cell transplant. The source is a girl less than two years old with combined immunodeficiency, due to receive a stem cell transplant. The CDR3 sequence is CASRTPGLADNEQYF. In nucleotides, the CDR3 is TGTGCCAGCAGAACTCCGGGACTAGCAGATAACGAGCAGTACTTC.